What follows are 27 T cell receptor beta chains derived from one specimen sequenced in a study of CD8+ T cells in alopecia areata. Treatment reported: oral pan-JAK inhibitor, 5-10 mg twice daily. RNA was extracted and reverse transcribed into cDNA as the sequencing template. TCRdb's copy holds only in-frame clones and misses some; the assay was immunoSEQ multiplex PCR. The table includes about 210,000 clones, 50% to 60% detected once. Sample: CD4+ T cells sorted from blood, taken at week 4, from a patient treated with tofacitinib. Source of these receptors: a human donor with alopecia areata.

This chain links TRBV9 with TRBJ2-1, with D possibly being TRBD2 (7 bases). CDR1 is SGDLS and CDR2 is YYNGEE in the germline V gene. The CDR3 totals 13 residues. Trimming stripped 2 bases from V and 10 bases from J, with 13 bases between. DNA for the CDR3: TGTGCCAGCAGCGTCTCAGGGAGGGGGGAGCAGTTCTTC. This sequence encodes CASSVSGRGEQFF.

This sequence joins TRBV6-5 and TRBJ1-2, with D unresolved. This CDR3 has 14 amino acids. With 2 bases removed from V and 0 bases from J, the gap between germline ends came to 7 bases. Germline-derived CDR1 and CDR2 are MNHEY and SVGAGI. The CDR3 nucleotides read TGTGCCAGCAGTTACGCCACAGCTAACTATGGCTACACCTTC. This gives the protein CASSYATANYGYTF.

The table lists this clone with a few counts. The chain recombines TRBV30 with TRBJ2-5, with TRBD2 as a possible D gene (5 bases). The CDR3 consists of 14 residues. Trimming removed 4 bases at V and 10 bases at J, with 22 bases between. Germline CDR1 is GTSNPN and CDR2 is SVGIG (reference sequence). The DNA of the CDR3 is TGTGCCTGGACGGCAACAGCGGCCCGCGAAGACCAGTACTTC. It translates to CAWTATAAREDQYF.

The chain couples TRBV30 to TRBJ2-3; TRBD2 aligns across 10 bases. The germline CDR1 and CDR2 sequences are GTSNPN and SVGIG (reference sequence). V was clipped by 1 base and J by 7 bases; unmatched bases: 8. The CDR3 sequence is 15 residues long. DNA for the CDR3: TGTGCCTGGAGTGCGGGACTAGCGCGTGGAAATACGCAGTATTTT. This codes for CAWSAGLARGNTQYF.

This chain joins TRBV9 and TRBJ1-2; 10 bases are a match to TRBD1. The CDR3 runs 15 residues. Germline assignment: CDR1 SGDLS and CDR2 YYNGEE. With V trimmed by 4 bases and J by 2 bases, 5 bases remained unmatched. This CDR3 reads CASSSGQGPNYGYTF. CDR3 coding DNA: TGTGCCAGCAGCTCGGGACAGGGGCCCAACTATGGCTACACCTTC.

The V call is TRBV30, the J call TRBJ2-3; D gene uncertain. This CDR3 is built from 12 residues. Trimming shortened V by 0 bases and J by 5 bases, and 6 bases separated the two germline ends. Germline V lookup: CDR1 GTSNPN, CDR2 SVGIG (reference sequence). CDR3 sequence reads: CAWSVALDTQYF. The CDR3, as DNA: TGTGCCTGGAGTGTAGCGTTAGATACGCAGTATTTT.

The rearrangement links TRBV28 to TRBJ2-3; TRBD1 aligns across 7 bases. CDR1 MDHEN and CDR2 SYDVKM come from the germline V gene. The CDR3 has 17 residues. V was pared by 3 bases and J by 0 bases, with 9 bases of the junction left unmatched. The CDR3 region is CASSFSGTVISTDTQYF. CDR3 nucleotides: TGTGCCAGCAGTTTTTCCGGGACAGTGATTAGCACAGATACGCAGTATTTT.

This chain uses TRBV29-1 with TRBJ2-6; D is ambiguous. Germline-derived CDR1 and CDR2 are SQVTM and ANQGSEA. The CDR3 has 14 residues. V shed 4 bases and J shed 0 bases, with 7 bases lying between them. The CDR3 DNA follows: TGCAGCGTTGTGCACAGCTCTGGGGCCAACGTCCTGACTTTC. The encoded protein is CSVVHSSGANVLTF. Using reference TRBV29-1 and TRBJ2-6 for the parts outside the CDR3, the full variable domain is SAVISQKPSRDICQRGTSLTIQCQVDSQVTMMFWYRQQPGQSLTLIATANQGSEATYESGFVIDKFPISRPNLTFSTLTVSNMSPEDSSIYLCSVVHSSGANVLTFGAGSRLTVL.

The CDR3: CASSPQGNGETQYF. The CDR3 coding sequence is TGTGCCAGCTCACCACAGGGGAACGGAGAGACCCAGTACTTC. This chain uses TRBV18 with TRBJ2-5, with D possibly TRBD1 on 5 matching bases. CDR1 is KGHSH, CDR2 LQKENI, per germline. V lost 1 base and J lost 4, with 10 bases in between. CDR3 length: 14 residues. The full variable domain, with the rest looked up from reference TRBV18 and TRBJ2-5, is NAGVMQNPRHLVRRRGQEARLRCSPMKGHSHVYWYRQLPEEGLKFMVYLQKENIIDESGMPKERFSAEFPKEGPSILRIQQVVRGDSAAYFCASSPQGNGETQYFGPGTRLLVL.

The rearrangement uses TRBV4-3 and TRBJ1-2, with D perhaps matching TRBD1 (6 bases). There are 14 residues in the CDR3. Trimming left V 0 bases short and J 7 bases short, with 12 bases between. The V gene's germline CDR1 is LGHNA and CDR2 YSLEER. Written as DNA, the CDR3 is TGCGCCAGCAGCCAAGATACGGGGGGCTTTGGCTACACCTTC. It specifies CASSQDTGGFGYTF.

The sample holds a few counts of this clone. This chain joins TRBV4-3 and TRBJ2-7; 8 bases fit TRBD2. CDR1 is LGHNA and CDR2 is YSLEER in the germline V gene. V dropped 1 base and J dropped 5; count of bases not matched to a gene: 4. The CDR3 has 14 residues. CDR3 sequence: CASSQGVAGNEQYF. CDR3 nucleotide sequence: TGCGCCAGCAGCCAAGGTGTAGCGGGGAACGAGCAGTACTTC.

DNA of the CDR3: TGTGCCAGCAGCCCCGGACCAGGACAGGGTGAGCAGTTCTTC. It translates to CASSPGPGQGEQFF. V gene TRBV11-2 combines with J gene TRBJ2-1, with 8 bases that match TRBD1. Germline V lookup: CDR1 SGHAT, CDR2 FQNNGV. CDR3 size: 14 residues. V was clipped by 5 bases and J by 9 bases; unmatched bases: 9. Variable domain in full (rest from reference TRBV11-2 and TRBJ2-1): EAGVAQSPRYKIIEKRQSVAFWCNPISGHATLYWYQQILGQGPKLLIQFQNNGVVDDSQLPKDRFSAERLKGVDSTLKIQPAKLEDSAVYLCASSPGPGQGEQFFGPGTRLTVL.

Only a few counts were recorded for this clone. The CDR3: CASSDLSTDTQYF. The CDR3 coding sequence is TGTGCCAGCAGTGATCTGAGCACAGATACGCAGTATTTT. This chain uses TRBV6-1 with TRBJ2-3; D is unresolved. V was pared by 3 bases and J by 0 bases, with 4 bases between. Germline V gene sequence: CDR1 MNHNS, CDR2 SASEGT. CDR3 length: 13 amino acids.

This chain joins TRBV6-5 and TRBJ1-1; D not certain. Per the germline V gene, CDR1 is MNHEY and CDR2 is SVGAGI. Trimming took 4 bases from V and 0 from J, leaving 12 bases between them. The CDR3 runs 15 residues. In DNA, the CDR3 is TGTGCCAGCAGTTCGGGCTTCGGCGTGAACACTGAAGCTTTCTTT. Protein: CASSSGFGVNTEAFF.

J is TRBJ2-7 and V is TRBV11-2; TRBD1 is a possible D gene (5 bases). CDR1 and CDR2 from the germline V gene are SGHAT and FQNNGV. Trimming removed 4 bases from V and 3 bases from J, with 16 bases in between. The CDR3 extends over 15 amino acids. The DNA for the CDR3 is TGTGCCAGCAGCTGGACGGACAAGGCGAACTACGAGCAGTACTTC. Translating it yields CASSWTDKANYEQYF. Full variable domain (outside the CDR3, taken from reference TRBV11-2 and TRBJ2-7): EAGVAQSPRYKIIEKRQSVAFWCNPISGHATLYWYQQILGQGPKLLIQFQNNGVVDDSQLPKDRFSAERLKGVDSTLKIQPAKLEDSAVYLCASSWTDKANYEQYFGPGTRLTVT.

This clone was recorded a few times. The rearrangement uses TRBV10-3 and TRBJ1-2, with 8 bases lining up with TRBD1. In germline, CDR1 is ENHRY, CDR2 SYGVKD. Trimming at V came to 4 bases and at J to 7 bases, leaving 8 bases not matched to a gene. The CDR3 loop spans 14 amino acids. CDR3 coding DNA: TGTGCCATCAGTGGAGTTGAGACAGGGGCTGGCTACACCTTC. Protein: CAISGVETGAGYTF.

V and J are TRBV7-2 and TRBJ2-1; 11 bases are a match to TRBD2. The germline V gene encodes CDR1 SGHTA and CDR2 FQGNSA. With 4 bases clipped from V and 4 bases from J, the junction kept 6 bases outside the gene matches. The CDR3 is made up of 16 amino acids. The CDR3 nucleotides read TGTGCCAGCAGCTCCCTAGCGGGGGGCCTGTACAATGAGCAGTTCTTC. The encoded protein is CASSSLAGGLYNEQFF.

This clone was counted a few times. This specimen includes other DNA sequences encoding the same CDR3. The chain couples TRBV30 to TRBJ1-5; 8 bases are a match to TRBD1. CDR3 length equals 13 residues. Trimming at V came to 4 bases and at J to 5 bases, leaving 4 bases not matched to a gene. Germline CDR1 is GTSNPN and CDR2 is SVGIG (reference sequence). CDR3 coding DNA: TGTGCCTGGACAGACAGGGGTGATCAGCCCCAGCATTTT. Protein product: CAWTDRGDQPQHF.

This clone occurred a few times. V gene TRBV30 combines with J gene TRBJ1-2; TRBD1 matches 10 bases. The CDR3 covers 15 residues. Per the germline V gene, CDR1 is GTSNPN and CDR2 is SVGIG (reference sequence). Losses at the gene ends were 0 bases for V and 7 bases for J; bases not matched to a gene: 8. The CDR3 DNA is TGTGCCTGGAGTGTACCGGACAGGGGGGTCGGTGGCTACACCTTC. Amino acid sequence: CAWSVPDRGVGGYTF.

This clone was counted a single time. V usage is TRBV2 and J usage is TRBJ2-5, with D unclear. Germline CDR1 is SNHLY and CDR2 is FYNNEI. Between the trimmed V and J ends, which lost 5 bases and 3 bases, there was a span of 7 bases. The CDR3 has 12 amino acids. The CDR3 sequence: CASSPREETQYF. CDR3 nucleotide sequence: TGTGCCAGCAGTCCGAGAGAAGAGACCCAGTACTTC.

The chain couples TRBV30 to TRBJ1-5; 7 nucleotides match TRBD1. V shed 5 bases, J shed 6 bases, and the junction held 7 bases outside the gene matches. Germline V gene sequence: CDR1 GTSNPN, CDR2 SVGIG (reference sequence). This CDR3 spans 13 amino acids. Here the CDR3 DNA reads TGTGCCTGGGGTACAGGGGTAGGTCAGCCCCAGCATTTT. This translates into CAWGTGVGQPQHF.

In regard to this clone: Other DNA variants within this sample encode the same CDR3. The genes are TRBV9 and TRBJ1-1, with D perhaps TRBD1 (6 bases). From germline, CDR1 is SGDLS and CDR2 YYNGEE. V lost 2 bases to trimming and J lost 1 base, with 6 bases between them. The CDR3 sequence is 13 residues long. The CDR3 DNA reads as TGTGCCAGCAGCGTGACAGGGAACACTGAAGCTTTCTTT. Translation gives CASSVTGNTEAFF. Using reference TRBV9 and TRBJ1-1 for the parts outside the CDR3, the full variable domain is DSGVTQTPKHLITATGQRVTLRCSPRSGDLSVYWYQQSLDQGLQFLIQYYNGEERAKGNILERFSAQQFPDLHSELNLSSLELGDSALYFCASSVTGNTEAFFGQGTRLTVV.

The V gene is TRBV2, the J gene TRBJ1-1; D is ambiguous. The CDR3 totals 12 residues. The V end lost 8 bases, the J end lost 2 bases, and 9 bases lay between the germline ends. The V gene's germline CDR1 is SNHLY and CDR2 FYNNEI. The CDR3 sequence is CASCAVNTEAFF. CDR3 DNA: TGTGCCAGCTGCGCAGTCAACACTGAAGCTTTCTTT.

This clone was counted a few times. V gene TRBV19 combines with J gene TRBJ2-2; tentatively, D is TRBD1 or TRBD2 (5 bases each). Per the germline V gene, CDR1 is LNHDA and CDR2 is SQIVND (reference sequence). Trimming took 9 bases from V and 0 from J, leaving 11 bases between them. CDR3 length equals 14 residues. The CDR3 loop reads CASTLGPNTGELFF. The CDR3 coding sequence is TGTGCCAGCACACTGGGACCGAACACCGGGGAGCTGTTTTTT.

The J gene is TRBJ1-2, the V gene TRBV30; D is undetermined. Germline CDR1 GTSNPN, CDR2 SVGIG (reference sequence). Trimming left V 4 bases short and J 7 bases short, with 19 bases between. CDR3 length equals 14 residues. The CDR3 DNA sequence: TGTGCCTGGACGGGGTTGCAGCGCCCATTTGGCTACACCTTC. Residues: CAWTGLQRPFGYTF.

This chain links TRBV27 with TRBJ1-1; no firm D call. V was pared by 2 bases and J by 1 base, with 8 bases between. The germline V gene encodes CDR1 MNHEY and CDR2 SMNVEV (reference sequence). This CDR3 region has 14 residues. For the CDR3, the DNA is TGTGCCAGCAGTTTAGTCGGAACGAACACTGAAGCTTTCTTT. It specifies CASSLVGTNTEAFF.

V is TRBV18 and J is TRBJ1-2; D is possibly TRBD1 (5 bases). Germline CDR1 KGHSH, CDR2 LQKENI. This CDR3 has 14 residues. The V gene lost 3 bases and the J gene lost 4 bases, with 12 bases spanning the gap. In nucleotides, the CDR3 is TGTGCCAGCTCACCGGTTCGGGACGGCTATGGCTACACCTTC. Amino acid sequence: CASSPVRDGYGYTF.